This T cell receptor (beta chain) originates from a study of vaccination and CD4 T cells after COVID-19. Whole-study context: Several convalescent patients had mild and one had severe PCR-confirmed SARS-CoV-2 disease. Two of the convalescents were Hispanic, and the group consisted of six males and four females. Each post-COVID sample was drawn after diagnosis, and the median interval was roughly 100 days (range 35 to 161). Control cultures, each given a CEFX pool, an HIV-1 Nef pool, or no peptide, were included.

Sequenced with the Oncomine TCR Beta short-read assay was DNA taken from cultured CD4+ T cells. In TCRdb, the PCR reads were re-called with MiXCR into one record per CDR3 protein. The sample contains about 7,600 distinct CDR3 sequences, approximately 20% of which appear only once. CDR3 size: 12 residues. J lost 11 bases, V lost 5 bases, and 5 bases had no gene match. Germline assignment: CDR1 MNHEY and CDR2 SMNVEV (reference sequence). Of note for this clonotype: Antigen unknown.

The sample's treatment: approximately 9-day PBMC culture with coronavirus spike peptide pools or control peptides (ViraFEST assay). Sequences were derived from CD4+ T cells from blood, cultured in vitro, sampled after SARS-CoV-2 vaccination. This chain links TRBV27 with TRBJ1-1; 10 nucleotides line up with TRBD1. The receptor's source is a human donor who had recovered from COVID-19. The CDR3: CASSPGTGAAFF. The CDR3, as DNA: TGTGCCAGCAGTCCGGGGACAGGGGCGGCTTTCTTT.